This entry is about one T cell receptor beta chain. In the original analysis: Researchers report that nucleated cell counts were estimated from reference gene primer amplification. Libraries were prepared by immunoSEQ multiplex PCR; TCRdb keeps only in-frame clonotypes and omits some of them. The V and J calls and the clone size are those of that table, but D and trimming were determined from the DNA. Of 150,000 to 200,000 clones in the sample, more than 75% are singletons; the top ten hold approximately 4.5%. The data are from a study of blood T cell repertoires in COVID-19. Turning to the study itself: Specimens from acute and convalescent COVID-19 originated in the United States, Italy and Spain.

This receptor was obtained from a human donor in a cohort sampled during active COVID-19. Input material: peripheral blood.

This chain's CDR3 is CASSYQPETGTSGGAAKNIQYF. CDR3 bases: TGTGCCAGCAGCTATCAACCGGAAACCGGGACTAGCGGGGGGGCGGCCAAAAACATTCAGTACTTC. The rearrangement uses TRBV6-6 and TRBJ2-4, with 16 bases that match TRBD2. Germline loops: CDR1 MNHNY, CDR2 SVGAGI (reference sequence). The CDR3 is made up of 22 amino acids. J was trimmed by 1 base and V by 6 bases; bases with no gene match: 18.